This T cell receptor beta chain comes out of a study of CD8 T cells in ankylosing spondylitis. To note about this clonotype: Its antigen is not identified.

MiXCR, run by TCRdb on the 5' RACE reads, gives a single entry per CDR3 protein. The table has a few hundred thousand distinct CDR3 sequences, about 20% seen once. Study-wide points: Characteristic, it appeared, of ankylosing spondylitis blood was a TCR beta motif of several highly homologous variants.

This CDR3 is 16 amino acids long. Trimming cost V 2 bases and J 4 bases; bases outside gene matches: 9. The chain has TRBV12-3 or TRBV12-4 and TRBJ2-7; TRBD1 agrees at 9 bases. Sequenced: blood, either unsorted or a sorted T cell fraction (not recorded which). This receptor was obtained from a male donor with ankylosing spondylitis or in good health (not recorded which). CDR3 DNA sequence: TGTGCCAGCAGTTTAACCTCCGTGACAGGGGGATACGAGCAGTACTTC. Amino acid sequence: CASSLTSVTGGYEQYF.